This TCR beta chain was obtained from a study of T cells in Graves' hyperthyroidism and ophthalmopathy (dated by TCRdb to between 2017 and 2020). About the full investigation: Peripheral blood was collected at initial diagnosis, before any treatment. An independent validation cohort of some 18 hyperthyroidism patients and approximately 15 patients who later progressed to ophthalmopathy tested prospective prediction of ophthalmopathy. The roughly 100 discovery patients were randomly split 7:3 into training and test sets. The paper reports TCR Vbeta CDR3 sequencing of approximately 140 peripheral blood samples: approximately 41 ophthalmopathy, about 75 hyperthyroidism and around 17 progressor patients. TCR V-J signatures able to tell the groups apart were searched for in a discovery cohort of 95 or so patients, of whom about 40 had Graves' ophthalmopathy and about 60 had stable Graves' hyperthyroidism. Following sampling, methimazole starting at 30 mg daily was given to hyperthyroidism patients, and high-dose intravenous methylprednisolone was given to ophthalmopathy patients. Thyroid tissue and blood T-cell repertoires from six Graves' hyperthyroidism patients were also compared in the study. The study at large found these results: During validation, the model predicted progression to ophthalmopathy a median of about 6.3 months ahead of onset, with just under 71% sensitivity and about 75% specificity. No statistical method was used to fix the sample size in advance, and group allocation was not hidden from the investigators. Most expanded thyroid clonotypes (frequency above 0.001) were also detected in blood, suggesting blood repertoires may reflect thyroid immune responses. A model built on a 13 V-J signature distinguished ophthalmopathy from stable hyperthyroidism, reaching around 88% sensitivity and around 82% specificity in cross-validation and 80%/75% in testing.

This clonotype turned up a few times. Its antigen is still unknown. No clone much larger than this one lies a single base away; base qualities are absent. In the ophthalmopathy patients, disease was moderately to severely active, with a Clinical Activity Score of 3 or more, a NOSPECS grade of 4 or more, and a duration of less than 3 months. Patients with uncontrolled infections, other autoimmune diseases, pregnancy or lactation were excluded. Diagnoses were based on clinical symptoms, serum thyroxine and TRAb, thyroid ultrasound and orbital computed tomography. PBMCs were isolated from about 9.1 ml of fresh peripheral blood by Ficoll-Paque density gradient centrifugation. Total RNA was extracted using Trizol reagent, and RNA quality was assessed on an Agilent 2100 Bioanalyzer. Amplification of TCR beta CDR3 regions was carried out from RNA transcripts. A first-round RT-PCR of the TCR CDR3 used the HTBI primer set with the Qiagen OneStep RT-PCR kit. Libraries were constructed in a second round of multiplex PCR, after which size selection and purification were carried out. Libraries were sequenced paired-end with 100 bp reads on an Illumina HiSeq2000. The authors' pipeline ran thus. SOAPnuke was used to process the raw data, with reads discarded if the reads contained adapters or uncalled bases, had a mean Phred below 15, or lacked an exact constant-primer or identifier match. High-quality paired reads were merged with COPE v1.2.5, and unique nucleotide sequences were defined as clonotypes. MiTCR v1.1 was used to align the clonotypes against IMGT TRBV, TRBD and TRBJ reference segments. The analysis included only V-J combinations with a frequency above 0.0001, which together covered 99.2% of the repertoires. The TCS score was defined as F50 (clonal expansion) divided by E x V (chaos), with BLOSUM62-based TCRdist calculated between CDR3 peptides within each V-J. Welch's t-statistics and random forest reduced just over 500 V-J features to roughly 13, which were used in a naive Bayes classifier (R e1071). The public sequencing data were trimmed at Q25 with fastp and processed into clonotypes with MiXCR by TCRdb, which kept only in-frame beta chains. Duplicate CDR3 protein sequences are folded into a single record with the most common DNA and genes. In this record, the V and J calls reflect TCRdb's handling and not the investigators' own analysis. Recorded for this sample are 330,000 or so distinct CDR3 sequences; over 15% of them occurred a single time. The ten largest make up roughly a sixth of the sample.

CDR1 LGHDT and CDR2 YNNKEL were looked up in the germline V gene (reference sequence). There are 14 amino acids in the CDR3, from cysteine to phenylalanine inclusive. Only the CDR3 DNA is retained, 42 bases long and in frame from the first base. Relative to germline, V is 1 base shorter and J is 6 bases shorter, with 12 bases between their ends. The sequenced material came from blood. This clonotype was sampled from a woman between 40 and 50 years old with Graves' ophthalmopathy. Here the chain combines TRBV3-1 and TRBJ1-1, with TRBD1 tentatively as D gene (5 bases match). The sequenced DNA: TGTGCCAGCAGCCAAGGAGGTGGGGGGGCTGAAGCTTTCTTT. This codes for CASSQGGGGAEAFF. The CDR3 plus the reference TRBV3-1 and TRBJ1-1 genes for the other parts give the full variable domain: DTAVSQTPKYLVTQMGNDKSIKCEQNLGHDTMYWYKQDSKKFLKIMFSYNNKELIINETVPNRFSPKSPDKAHLNLHINSLELGDSAVYFCASSQGGGGAEAFFGQGTRLTVV.